The 32 T cell receptor beta chains presented below share a single source sample, sequenced in a study of shared clonotypes between healthy human individuals. The assay was immunoSEQ multiplex PCR, and TCRdb's table has in-frame clones only and misses some. The sample holds approximately 1,000,000 clones, approximately 78% seen once. Sequenced input: memory CD4+ T cells from PBMCs. Subset in this sample: CD45RA-negative fraction. These receptors all come from a man between 18 and 29 years old in good health. Some clones in this sample may be carry-over from other donors' samples.

Regarding this clone: At the DNA level, this CDR3 is encoded by other sequences in the same sample as well. The chain links TRBV18 to TRBJ2-5; D is uncertain. The ends were cut back, 6 bases at V and 3 bases at J, with 5 bases in the middle. Germline-derived CDR1 and CDR2 are KGHSH and LQKENI. The CDR3 contains 11 residues. The CDR3 region has the DNA TGTGCCAGCTCGCCAGAAGAGACCCAGTACTTC. Protein: CASSPEETQYF.

The CDR3 loop reads CASSPPSSYNEQFF. In DNA, the CDR3 is TGTGCCAGCAGCCCCCCAAGCTCCTACAATGAGCAGTTCTTC. This chain connects TRBV5-4 to TRBJ2-1; D is unclear. Germline lookup yields CDR1 SGHNT and CDR2 YYREEE (reference sequence). Trimming shortened V by 4 bases and J by 0 bases, and 8 bases separated the two germline ends. The CDR3 loop spans 14 amino acids.

The chain uses TRBV15 and TRBJ1-2; 9 nucleotides line up with TRBD1. V lost 3 bases, J lost 6 bases, and 14 bases stayed unmatched. Germline CDR1 reads LNHNV; CDR2 reads YYDKDF (reference sequence). The CDR3 contains 17 residues. The DNA for the CDR3 is TGTGCCACCAGCAGGATAGGTGCGGGACAGGGTTTAGATGGCTACACCTTC. This encodes CATSRIGAGQGLDGYTF.

V and J are TRBV5-1 and TRBJ2-1; 7 bases agree with TRBD2. J lost 6 bases, V lost 7 bases, and 10 bases had no gene match. This CDR3 region has 14 residues. The V gene's germline CDR1 is SGHRS and CDR2 YFSETQ. The chain's CDR3 is CASSTGLTPNEQFF. Here the CDR3 DNA reads TGCGCCAGCTCGACGGGACTAACCCCCAATGAGCAGTTCTTC.

The V and J genes are TRBV6-5 and TRBJ2-7; 8 positions agree with TRBD1. The length of the CDR3 is 12 residues. V was pared by 6 bases and J by 4 bases, with 2 bases of the junction left unmatched. Germline lookup yields CDR1 MNHEY and CDR2 SVGAGI. The CDR3 loop reads CASRGTGYEQYF. The CDR3 coding sequence is TGTGCCAGCAGGGGGACAGGTTACGAGCAGTACTTC.

The chain carries TRBV7-9 and TRBJ1-3; D gene uncertain. CDR1 is SEHNR, CDR2 FQNEAQ, per germline (reference sequence). The V and J ends lost 6 bases and 2 bases respectively, with 17 bases between them. This CDR3 region has 16 residues. CDR3 sequence: CASRQITPGAGNTIYF. The CDR3 DNA is TGTGCCAGCAGACAAATAACTCCAGGAGCTGGAAACACCATATATTTT.

V usage is TRBV28 and J usage is TRBJ2-5; 7 bases map to TRBD1. This CDR3 region has 15 residues. CDR1 is MDHEN, CDR2 SYDVKM, per germline. Germline trimming cut 5 bases from V and 3 bases from J; bases unmatched to any gene: 9. CDR3 DNA sequence: TGTGCCAGCAGTAGTACAGGGGACGGGAAAGAGACCCAGTACTTC. This gives the protein CASSSTGDGKETQYF.

The rearrangement joins TRBV19 to TRBJ1-1; the D is unclear. The CDR3 runs to 11 residues. Germline V lookup: CDR1 LNHDA, CDR2 SQIVND (reference sequence). V was pared by 2 bases and J by 10 bases, with 8 bases between. Here the CDR3 DNA reads TGTGCCAGTAGTATATTAACCGTAGCTTTCTTT. It codes for CASSILTVAFF.

The rearrangement uses TRBV4-1 and TRBJ2-7; D is perhaps TRBD2 (5 bases). Germline V gene lookup returns CDR1 MGHRA and CDR2 YSYEKL. The V and J ends lost 4 bases and 3 bases respectively, with 13 bases between them. CDR3 length equals 14 residues. CDR3 in amino acids: CASSLNPGFYEQYF. CDR3 DNA sequence: TGCGCCAGCAGCCTTAATCCGGGGTTCTACGAGCAGTACTTC.

The chain carries TRBV15 and TRBJ2-1; 7 nucleotides match TRBD2. CDR1 LNHNV and CDR2 YYDKDF come from the germline V gene (reference sequence). CDR3 length: 15 amino acids. The trim removed 5 bases at V and 0 bases at J, leaving 4 bases unmatched. The CDR3 loop is CATSVGEGSYNEQFF. CDR3 nucleotides: TGTGCCACCAGCGTGGGGGAGGGCTCCTACAATGAGCAGTTCTTC.

In this sample, this clone turned up once. Here the CDR3 DNA reads TGTGCCAGCAGCTGGACACTTAATCAGCCCCAGCATTTT. Translating it yields CASSWTLNQPQHF. V usage is TRBV11-2 and J usage is TRBJ1-5, with D possibly being TRBD1 (5 bases). The length of the CDR3 is 13 residues. The germline V gene encodes CDR1 SGHAT and CDR2 FQNNGV. Trimming left V 4 bases short and J 4 bases short, with 8 bases between.

This clone was seen only once. The rearrangement links TRBV27 to TRBJ1-2, with 7 bases aligning to TRBD1. CDR3 length equals 16 residues. V gave up 0 bases and J gave up 4 bases; unmatched junction bases: 8. Germline V gives CDR1 MNHEY, CDR2 SMNVEV (reference sequence). The CDR3 region is CASSLSVERGLYGYTF. CDR3 nucleotides: TGTGCCAGCAGTTTATCCGTTGAAAGGGGGCTCTATGGCTACACCTTC.

This clone has only a few counts. The chain carries TRBV11-3 and TRBJ1-3; no clear D gene. V dropped 3 bases and J dropped 4 bases, with 7 bases sitting between them. The CDR3 has 13 amino acids. Germline V CDR1 and CDR2: SGHNT, YENEEA. CDR3 nucleotides: TGTGCCAGCAGCTTCGGGTCCGGAAACACCATATATTTT. Translating gives CASSFGSGNTIYF.

This chain joins TRBV27 and TRBJ2-7; D remains ambiguous. The CDR3 runs 13 residues. From germline, CDR1 is MNHEY and CDR2 SMNVEV (reference sequence). V dropped 8 bases and J dropped 4 bases, with 15 bases sitting between them. Here the CDR3 DNA reads TGTGCCAGCGCCCCATGGCGGACGTACGAGCAGTACTTC. It translates to CASAPWRTYEQYF.

The chain recombines TRBV5-6 with TRBJ2-7; the D gene is possibly TRBD1 (5 bases). Germline CDR1 and CDR2: SGHDT and YYEEEE. The V end was cut by 4 bases, the J end by 2 bases, with 13 bases between. The CDR3 extends over 14 amino acids. CDR3: CASSPARRAYEQYF. The CDR3 DNA follows: TGTGCCAGCAGCCCCGCGCGCAGGGCCTACGAGCAGTACTTC.

The chain carries TRBV2 and TRBJ2-7; no firm D call. Germline values: CDR1 SNHLY, CDR2 FYNNEI. V shed 7 bases and J shed 4 bases, with 14 bases lying between them. The length of the CDR3 is 13 residues. The CDR3 loop reads CASKQSASYEQYF. As DNA, the CDR3 is TGTGCCAGCAAGCAGTCTGCATCTTACGAGCAGTACTTC. The complete variable domain, with remaining parts taken from reference TRBV2 and TRBJ2-7, reads EPEVTQTPSHQVTQMGQEVILRCVPISNHLYFYWYRQILGQKVEFLVSFYNNEISEKSEIFDDQFSVERPDGSNFTLKIRSTKLEDSAMYFCASKQSASYEQYFGPGTRLTVT.

The CDR3 nucleotides are TGCAGCGTTGCGGGTGGGGACGAGCAGTACTTC. Translated: CSVAGGDEQYF. The V call is TRBV29-1, the J call TRBJ2-7; D is undetermined. Trimming left V 4 bases short and J 5 bases short, with 9 bases between. The germline gives CDR1 SQVTM, CDR2 ANQGSEA. The CDR3 is 11 residues long.

The chain employs TRBV9 and TRBJ2-7; D possibly corresponds to TRBD2 (5 bases). Between the trimmed V and J ends, which lost 0 bases and 7 bases, there was a span of 17 bases. Per germline, CDR1 SGDLS and CDR2 YYNGEE. The CDR3 has 15 amino acids. CDR3 in DNA: TGTGCCAGCAGCGTAGGGAACAGAGACTACGTTGAGCAGTACTTC. Its protein product is CASSVGNRDYVEQYF.

Comments on this clone: The same CDR3 is also encoded by other DNA sequences in this sample. The chain links TRBV11-2 to TRBJ2-3; 9 nucleotides agree with TRBD1. CDR1 and CDR2 (germline): SGHAT, FQNNGV. The CDR3 has 14 amino acids. The ends lost 3 bases at V and 4 bases at J; junction bases unmatched: 2. The CDR3 sequence is CASSLDRGADTQYF. The CDR3 DNA sequence: TGTGCCAGCAGCTTGGACAGGGGAGCAGATACGCAGTATTTT.

This sequence joins TRBV25-1 and TRBJ2-2, with a tentative D call TRBD2 (6 bases). This CDR3 spans 14 amino acids. V lost 8 bases, J lost 2 bases, and 12 bases lay in between. Germline CDR1 MGHDK, CDR2 SYGVNS. This CDR3 is CASGRDSNTGELFF. CDR3 DNA sequence: TGTGCCAGCGGCCGGGACTCTAACACCGGGGAGCTGTTTTTT.

The rearrangement joins TRBV2 to TRBJ2-7; TRBD1 aligns across 9 bases. CDR3 length equals 15 residues. In germline, CDR1 is SNHLY, CDR2 FYNNEI. The V segment lost 8 bases and the J segment 2 bases; nucleotides outside the gene matches: 10. CDR3: CASLMTGGIPYEQYF. The DNA for the CDR3 is TGTGCCAGCCTCATGACAGGGGGGATCCCCTACGAGCAGTACTTC.

CDR3 in DNA: TGCGCCAGCAGCTTGGTGCCGGGAGCAAACACTGAAGCTTTCTTT. This gives the protein CASSLVPGANTEAFF. The V call is TRBV5-1, the J call TRBJ1-1; D gene unclear. Germline CDR1 reads SGHRS; CDR2 reads YFSETQ. V was trimmed by 0 bases and J by 2 bases, leaving 11 bases between them. The CDR3 runs to 15 residues.

The chain recombines TRBV6-4 with TRBJ2-1; 8 bases match TRBD2. Losses at the gene ends were 9 bases for V and 6 bases for J; bases not matched to a gene: 7. This CDR3 region has 13 residues. Germline assignment: CDR1 MRHNA and CDR2 SNTAGT. The CDR3: CARLAEKPNEQFF. As DNA, the CDR3 is TGTGCCAGACTAGCGGAAAAACCCAATGAGCAGTTCTTC.

The V gene is TRBV5-1, the J gene TRBJ2-5, with TRBD1 as a possible D gene (5 bases). The V gene's germline CDR1 is SGHRS and CDR2 YFSETQ. The CDR3 contains 13 residues. Between the trimmed V and J ends, which lost 1 base and 3 bases, there was a span of 7 bases. The CDR3 coding sequence is TGCGCCAGCAGCTTGCCAGGGAAAGAGACCCAGTACTTC. It translates to CASSLPGKETQYF.

This sequence joins TRBV6-4 and TRBJ2-7; D is ambiguous. This CDR3 is 11 amino acids long. The ends were cut back, 6 bases at V and 12 bases at J, with 15 bases in the middle. Looked up from germline, CDR1 is MRHNA and CDR2 is SNTAGT. The CDR3 DNA reads TGTGCCAGCAGCCCAGACGGGCTAAGGTACTTC. Translating gives CASSPDGLRYF.

The chain joins TRBV4-1 to TRBJ2-7, with D uncertain. V shed 1 base and J shed 2 bases, with 9 bases lying between them. CDR1 is MGHRA and CDR2 is YSYEKL in the germline V gene. The CDR3 length is 14 residues. The CDR3 spells CASSQVSKPYEQYF. Written as DNA, the CDR3 is TGCGCCAGCAGCCAAGTCAGCAAACCCTACGAGCAGTACTTC.

The J gene is TRBJ2-7, the V gene TRBV30, with D unclear. V lost 1 base and J lost 3, with 10 bases in between. CDR1 GTSNPN and CDR2 SVGIG come from the germline V gene (reference sequence). CDR3 length equals 13 residues. CDR3 amino acids: CAWSAGRLYEQYF. The CDR3 DNA follows: TGTGCCTGGAGTGCTGGCAGACTCTACGAGCAGTACTTC. Supplemented by reference TRBV30 and TRBJ2-7, the full variable domain reads SQTIHQWPATLVQPVGSPLSLECTVEGTSNPNLYWYRQAAGRGLQLLFYSVGIGQISSEVPQNLSASRPQDRQFILSSKKLLLSDSGFYLCAWSAGRLYEQYFGPGTRLTVT.

In DNA form, the CDR3 reads TGTGCCAGCAGCCCTAGTCGGTACTCTGGGGCCAACGTCCTGACTTTC. It translates to CASSPSRYSGANVLTF. V usage is TRBV9 and J usage is TRBJ2-6; unclear D gene. CDR1 and CDR2 (germline): SGDLS, YYNGEE. This CDR3 is 16 amino acids long. Trimming took 4 bases from V and 0 from J, leaving 11 bases between them.

The chain links TRBV28 to TRBJ2-7, with D unclear. The CDR3 contains 12 residues. V was clipped by 9 bases and J by 2 bases, with 11 bases between them. Germline V gene data show CDR1 as MDHEN and CDR2 as SYDVKM. CDR3 DNA: TGTGCCAGTACCAGGCCGCCCTACGAGCAGTACTTC. Protein sequence: CASTRPPYEQYF.

The chain employs TRBV6-6 and TRBJ1-1; D unresolved. There are 12 residues in the CDR3. V lost 10 bases and J lost 1, with 10 bases in between. Germline CDR1 and CDR2: MNHNY and SVGAGI (reference sequence). CDR3 amino acids: CATHRGNTEAFF. The CDR3 DNA is TGTGCCACACATCGGGGGAACACTGAAGCTTTCTTT.

J is TRBJ2-7 and V is TRBV14, with D possibly TRBD1 on 5 matching bases. Germline V gene sequence: CDR1 SGHDN, CDR2 FVKESK. Trimming pared 3 bases from V and 3 bases from J, leaving 18 bases between. This CDR3 is 16 amino acids long. The CDR3 loop reads CASSQIQGVWDYEQYF. The DNA of the CDR3 is TGTGCCAGCAGCCAGATCCAAGGGGTTTGGGACTACGAGCAGTACTTC.

The chain has TRBV7-9 and TRBJ1-4; 8 nucleotides match TRBD1. Germline V CDR1 and CDR2: SEHNR, FQNEAQ (reference sequence). The J segment lost 2 bases and the V segment lost 5 bases, leaving 7 bases of the junction unmatched. There are 16 residues in the CDR3. The CDR3: CASSPGQGRTNEKLFF. CDR3 sequence (DNA): TGTGCCAGCAGCCCCGGACAGGGACGGACTAATGAAAAACTGTTTTTT. Together with reference TRBV7-9 and TRBJ1-4, the CDR3 gives the full variable domain: DTGVSQNPRHKITKRGQNVTFRCDPISEHNRLYWYRQTLGQGPEFLTYFQNEAQLEKSRLLSDRFSAERPKGSFSTLEIQRTEQGDSAMYLCASSPGQGRTNEKLFFGSGTQLSVL.